The TCR beta chain described here comes from a study of blood T cell repertoires in COVID-19. Study as a whole: Spain, Italy and the United States supplied samples that represented acute and convalescent COVID-19. PBMCs, B-cell-depleted T cells, or T cells provided the cDNA or gDNA that made up the material.

Participant reports of clinical history set cohort assignment. Germline V gene sequence: CDR1 LNHDA, CDR2 SQIVND (reference sequence). The CDR3 consists of 13 residues. Trimming shortened V by 9 bases and J by 5 bases, and 14 bases separated the two germline ends. TCRdb's copy holds only in-frame clones and misses some; the assay was immunoSEQ multiplex PCR. Of around 230,000 clones in the sample, roughly 89% were seen once. What was sequenced was PBMCs or T cells enriched from blood (not recorded which). The chain carries TRBV19 and TRBJ1-5; TRBD1 is a possible D gene (5 bases). The receptor comes from a woman aged 40 to 50 with acute COVID-19. The CDR3 bases are TGTGCCAGCCTACCCGGCAGGGATCAGCCCCAGCATTTT. Protein: CASLPGRDQPQHF.